The clone carrying this TCR beta chain was counted a single time. The data stem from a study of CD8 T cells in Susac syndrome. When the RNA was reverse transcribed, random hexamers were used with an input of about 0.5 to 1 ug. Across 54 Vbeta and 13 Jbeta, immunoSEQ multiplex PCR amplified TCR beta CDR3. In TCRdb, the immunoSEQ multiplex PCR reads were re-called with MiXCR into one record per CDR3 protein. The data show 180,000 or so distinct CDR3 sequences, 95% seen once. Sequencing of TCR beta drew on CD8+ and CD4+ T cells from blood. Healthy donors served as age- and sex-matched controls. The CDR3 consists of 18 residues. V was pared by 4 bases and J by 0 bases, with 19 bases between. Germline V gives CDR1 MNHEY, CDR2 SMNVEV (reference sequence).

The source material was CD4+ T cells from PBMCs. This TCR was sampled from a human donor in good health. The V gene is TRBV27, the J gene TRBJ1-3, with D hard to call. The CDR3, as DNA: TGTGCCAGCAGTTACCTCCCCCGGCAGTCTTACTCTGGAAACACCATATATTTT. Translated: CASSYLPRQSYSGNTIYF.